Each of the 7 T cell receptor beta chains below was sequenced from the same sample in a study of blood T cell repertoires in COVID-19. Profiling relied on immunoSEQ multiplex PCR, and the TCRdb table lists in-frame clones only, not all of them. The sample carries 140,000 to 150,000 clones, approximately 88% recorded once. Sequenced sample: peripheral blood. The receptors were gathered from a man in his 70s with acute or convalescent COVID-19.

The chain is built from TRBV12-3 or TRBV12-4 and TRBJ1-6, with unresolved D. The ends were cut back, 6 bases at V and 9 bases at J, with 12 bases in the middle. The CDR3 extends over 13 amino acids. The CDR3 is CASSLFSGSPLHF. In DNA form, the CDR3 reads TGTGCCAGCAGCCTTTTTTCAGGTTCACCCCTCCACTTT.

The rearrangement joins TRBV6-5 to TRBJ2-7; 11 nucleotides agree with TRBD2. The CDR3 sequence is 14 residues long. The trim removed 11 bases at V and 7 bases at J, leaving 13 bases unmatched. In germline, CDR1 is MNHEY, CDR2 SVGAGI. CDR3 DNA sequence: TGTGCCGCAGTGCGACGACTAGCGGGGATAGAGCAGTACTTC. Protein: CAAVRRLAGIEQYF.

V and J are TRBV5-6 and TRBJ2-7, with 9 bases fitting TRBD1. The germline gives CDR1 SGHDT, CDR2 YYEEEE. The CDR3 has 17 residues. With V trimmed by 4 bases and J by 0 bases, 11 bases remained unmatched. Here the CDR3 reads CASSGIPGQGLSYEQYF. DNA for the CDR3: TGTGCCAGCAGCGGAATTCCGGGACAGGGACTCTCCTACGAGCAGTACTTC. Full variable domain (missing parts from reference TRBV5-6 and TRBJ2-7): DAGVTQSPTHLIKTRGQQVTLRCSPKSGHDTVSWYQQALGQGPQFIFQYYEEEERQRGNFPDRFSGHQFPNYSSELNVNALLLGDSALYLCASSGIPGQGLSYEQYFGPGTRLTVT.

The chain links TRBV19 to TRBJ2-2; D is unclear. The CDR3 spans 16 residues. Germline assignment: CDR1 LNHDA and CDR2 SQIVND (reference sequence). V gave up 0 bases and J gave up 0 bases, with 8 bases separating them. Written as DNA, the CDR3 is TGTGCCAGTAGTATAGAGGGCCAATCGAACACCGGGGAGCTGTTTTTT. This sequence encodes CASSIEGQSNTGELFF.

CDR3 sequence: CASTTQGGEQFF. The CDR3 DNA sequence: TGTGCCAGCACCACCCAGGGGGGTGAGCAGTTCTTC. This sequence joins TRBV2 and TRBJ2-1; D is perhaps TRBD1 (7 bases). This CDR3 is built from 12 residues. Per germline, CDR1 SNHLY and CDR2 FYNNEI. V lost 7 bases, J lost 9 bases, and 13 bases lay in between. Using reference TRBV2 and TRBJ2-1 for the parts outside the CDR3, the full variable domain is EPEVTQTPSHQVTQMGQEVILRCVPISNHLYFYWYRQILGQKVEFLVSFYNNEISEKSEIFDDQFSVERPDGSNFTLKIRSTKLEDSAMYFCASTTQGGEQFFGPGTRLTVL.

The chain joins TRBV28 to TRBJ2-7, with 7 bases that match TRBD1. After removal of 6 bases from V and 1 base from J, the junction contained 3 bases not matched to a gene. The CDR3 covers 13 residues. Per the germline V gene, CDR1 is MDHEN and CDR2 is SYDVKM. Here the CDR3 DNA reads TGTGCCAGCAGCCCGGGACAGTCCTACGAGCAGTACTTC. This codes for CASSPGQSYEQYF.

V gene TRBV7-7 combines with J gene TRBJ1-5; TRBD1 aligns across 11 bases. CDR3 size: 17 residues. The germline CDR1 and CDR2 sequences are SSHAT and FNYEAQ (reference sequence). Trimming removed 0 bases from V and 5 bases from J; junction bases left unmatched: 6. In DNA, the CDR3 is TGTGCCAGCAGCTTAGCGTCAGGACAGGGGGCTTATCAGCCCCAGCATTTT. Protein: CASSLASGQGAYQPQHF.